Below are 32 T cell receptor beta chains sequenced from a single sample in a study of tumor-infiltrating lymphocytes in primary liver carcinoma. Reverse transcription of around 500 ng total RNA with a constant-region primer produced TCR beta cDNA. Nested multiplex PCR, run for three rounds with slightly modified ARM-PCR, yielded TCR beta libraries. TRBV1-TRBV30 forward primers and a C-beta reverse primer were used in the first two PCR rounds, which each ran for about 10 cycles. TCRdb redid the calling of the multiplex PCR reads with MiXCR, one entry per CDR3 protein. Here the sample spans more than 150,000 distinct CDR3 sequences, 50% to 75% being singletons. The authors took blood RNA from unsorted whole blood and also extracted germline DNA. Specimen: peripheral blood. These receptors were taken from a man aged 35-49 years with primary liver carcinoma and hepatitis B virus infection.

V gene TRBV10-1 combines with J gene TRBJ2-7, with D possibly TRBD2 on 5 matching bases. From germline, CDR1 is WNHNN and CDR2 SYGVQD (reference sequence). Trimming removed 3 bases at V and 2 bases at J, with 8 bases between. The CDR3 length is 13 residues. CDR3 loop: CASSETGTYEQYF. CDR3 nucleotide sequence: TGCGCCAGCAGTGAAACGGGAACCTACGAGCAGTACTTC.

Concerning this clonotype itself: This sequence may be a read error, since a much larger clone differs from it by one base. This sequence joins TRBV29-1 and TRBJ2-2, with D possibly being TRBD1 (5 bases). In germline, CDR1 is SQVTM, CDR2 ANQGSEA. The CDR3 consists of 15 residues. CDR3 DNA: TGCAACGTTGTTCTTATGGGGCAGAACACCGGGGAGCTGTTTTTT. This translates into CNVVLMGQNTGELFF.

The chain joins TRBV29-1 to TRBJ2-2; 10 nucleotides agree with TRBD1. CDR3 length: 14 amino acids. Per germline, CDR1 SQVTM and CDR2 ANQGSEA. The junction had 5 bases not matched to a gene; V was cut back by 7 bases and J by 3 bases. CDR3 region: CSAWTGGDTGELFF. In DNA form, the CDR3 reads TGCAGCGCCTGGACAGGGGGGGACACCGGGGAGCTGTTTTTT.

This clonotype was found a few times. This sequence joins TRBV10-2 and TRBJ2-7; TRBD1 matches at 9 bases. J was trimmed by 6 bases and V by 0 bases; bases with no gene match: 3. Germline lookup yields CDR1 WSHSY and CDR2 SAAADI. CDR3 length: 14 amino acids. The CDR3 region has the DNA TGCGCCAGCAGTGAGTCAAGGGGACAGGGCGAGCAGTACTTC. Amino acids: CASSESRGQGEQYF.

A word on this clonotype: The germline gene is not matched at one end of the junction; a read error may be the cause. J is TRBJ1-5 and V is TRBV10-3; TRBD1 matches at 9 bases. The CDR3 loop spans 17 amino acids. Per the germline V gene, CDR1 is ENHRY and CDR2 is SYGVKD. The CDR3 sequence is CVISESPGTGTNQPRHF. The CDR3 coding sequence is TGTGTCATCAGTGAGTCGCCGGGGACAGGGACGAATCAGCCCCGGCATTTT.

This clonotype was picked up a small number of times. The chain carries TRBV6-6 and TRBJ2-7; no clear D. Trimming stripped 9 bases from V and 2 bases from J, with 14 bases between. Germline values: CDR1 MNHNY, CDR2 SVGAGI (reference sequence). The CDR3 runs to 13 residues. CDR3: CARPSVRTYEQYF. CDR3 DNA sequence: TGTGCCAGGCCAAGCGTAAGGACCTACGAGCAGTACTTC.

Remarks on this clonotype: A much bigger clone sits one base away, suggesting this may be a read error. J is TRBJ2-1 and V is TRBV29-1; D possibly matches TRBD1 or TRBD2 (6 bases each). Trimming cost V 7 bases and J 3 bases, with 16 bases left between them. Germline V lookup: CDR1 SQVTM, CDR2 ANQGSEA. The CDR3 runs 14 residues. The CDR3, as DNA: TGCAGCGCACGCGTGGGGGGCCTCTACAATGAGCAGTTCTTC. This translates into CSARVGGLYNEQFF.

The chain is built from TRBV10-2 and TRBJ2-3; D unresolved. Trimming removed 9 bases at V and 3 bases at J, with 7 bases between. The CDR3 is 11 amino acids. Germline CDR1 and CDR2: WSHSY and SAAADI. CDR3 sequence: CASGVTDTQYF. As DNA, the CDR3 is TGCGCCAGTGGGGTGACAGATACGCAGTATTTT.

Regarding this clonotype: An end of the junction does not agree with germline; a read error may underlie this. The chain links TRBV11-2 to TRBJ2-7; D possibly corresponds to TRBD1 (6 bases). The CDR3 sequence is 14 residues long. Germline assignment: CDR1 SGHAT and CDR2 FQNNGV. The CDR3 loop reads CVSSLGRGSYEQYF. The DNA for the CDR3 is TGTGTCAGCAGCTTAGGCAGGGGCTCCTACGAGCAGTACTTC.

Regarding this clonotype: The germline gene is not matched at one end of the junction; a read error may be the cause. This chain uses TRBV4-1 with TRBJ2-1; D might be TRBD2 (5 bases). Germline-derived CDR1 and CDR2 are MGHRA and YSYEKL. The CDR3 has 16 residues. The CDR3 DNA reads as TGCGCCAGCAGCCAAGAACCCAGCGGCTCCTACGATGAGCAGTTCTTC. Translated, it gives CASSQEPSGSYDEQFF.

This clonotype has a handful of counts. This chain links TRBV20-1 with TRBJ2-2; D possibly corresponds to TRBD1 (6 bases). The CDR3 is made up of 14 amino acids. V was clipped by 4 bases and J by 0 bases, with 9 bases between them. CDR1 is DFQATT, CDR2 SNEGSKA, per germline (reference sequence). The CDR3 nucleotides are TGCAGTGCTATAGGGGACACGAACACCGGGGAGCTGTTTTTT. As protein: CSAIGDTNTGELFF.

The genes are TRBV10-1 and TRBJ2-1; possibly TRBD2 for D (5 bases). CDR1 WNHNN and CDR2 SYGVQD come from the germline V gene (reference sequence). This CDR3 is 14 amino acids long. The V end was cut by 5 bases, the J end by 3 bases, with 11 bases between. In DNA, the CDR3 is TGCGCCAGCAGTTTCTCCCGGGACTACAATGAGCAGTTCTTC. Encoded protein: CASSFSRDYNEQFF.

A note on this clonotype: This may be a read error: a much more frequent sequence differs by one nucleotide. This rearrangement joins TRBV11-1 to TRBJ2-3, with no clear D. The germline CDR1 and CDR2 sequences are SGHAT and FQDESV (reference sequence). The CDR3 sequence is 14 residues long. The V end was cut by 7 bases, the J end by 2 bases, with 13 bases between. This CDR3 reads CASKSSVLTDTQYF. The DNA of the CDR3 is TGTGCCAGCAAATCCTCGGTGCTCACAGATACGCAGTATTTT.

This chain connects TRBV7-9 to TRBJ2-1; D is possibly TRBD1 (6 bases). The germline V gene encodes CDR1 SEHNR and CDR2 FQNEAQ (reference sequence). The CDR3 spans 15 residues. The germline V and J ends were trimmed by 1 base and 5 bases, with 12 bases remaining between them. CDR3 sequence reads: CASSLDRTENNEQFF. Written as DNA, the CDR3 is TGTGCCAGCAGCTTAGACCGGACAGAAAACAATGAGCAGTTCTTC.

This clonotype occurred once. The conserved phenylalanine or tryptophan is not found at the CDR3 terminus, so this likely reflects a read error. This chain uses TRBV6-2 or TRBV6-3 with TRBJ1-1; the match to TRBD1 covers 9 bases. In germline, CDR1 is MNHEY, CDR2 SVGEGT. This CDR3 has 14 residues. The ends lost 7 bases at V and 5 bases at J; junction bases unmatched: 8. CDR3 bases: TGTGCCAGCACCCTAGACAGGGGGACGACTGAAGCTTTCCTT. Protein: CASTLDRGTTEAFL.

Comments on this clonotype: Likely a read error: the CDR3 ends without its conserved phenylalanine or tryptophan. This chain uses TRBV5-4 with TRBJ1-4; TRBD1 matches 7 bases. With 4 bases clipped from V and 5 bases from J, the junction kept 5 bases outside the gene matches. Germline V gene lookup returns CDR1 SGHNT and CDR2 YYREEE (reference sequence). The CDR3 runs 14 residues. This chain's CDR3 is CASSPGQLNEKLFL. In nucleotides, the CDR3 is TGTGCCAGCAGCCCGGGACAGCTGAATGAAAAACTGTTTTTA.

Only a few counts were recorded for this clonotype. The chain combines TRBV10-3 with TRBJ2-1; the D gene could be TRBD1 or TRBD2 (5 bases each). V lost 6 bases, J lost 8 bases, and 17 bases lay in between. CDR3 length: 14 residues. The germline CDR1 and CDR2 sequences are ENHRY and SYGVKD. The CDR3 DNA reads TGTGCCATCAGCCCGGGACCAGCGGCGGATGAGCAGTTCTTC. It is translated as CAISPGPAADEQFF.

Comments on this clonotype: A read error is possible here, since a much larger clone lies one base away. The CDR3 protein is CASSETATNEKLLF. The CDR3 nucleotides read TGTGCCAGCAGCGAGACCGCAACTAATGAAAAACTGCTTTTT. The chain carries TRBV11-2 and TRBJ1-4; no firm D call. Germline-derived CDR1 and CDR2 are SGHAT and FQNNGV. CDR3 length: 14 residues.

The V gene is TRBV10-3, the J gene TRBJ2-1, with D maybe TRBD1 (5 bases). Trimming removed 2 bases at V and 6 bases at J, with 14 bases between. CDR3 size: 15 residues. Germline V gene data show CDR1 as ENHRY and CDR2 as SYGVKD. The CDR3 nucleotides are TGTGCCATCAGTGAGCCCACCCAGGGAACCAATGAGCAGTTCTTC. Its protein product is CAISEPTQGTNEQFF.

This clonotype was picked up a small number of times. The chain joins TRBV6-5 to TRBJ2-5; 10 nucleotides line up with TRBD1. This CDR3 is built from 16 residues. Trimming at V came to 5 bases and at J to 5 bases, leaving 11 bases not matched to a gene. Germline V gene sequence: CDR1 MNHEY, CDR2 SVGAGI. CDR3 amino acids: CASSEGTGAYYETQYF. The CDR3 DNA sequence: TGTGCCAGCAGTGAAGGGACAGGGGCGTATTATGAGACCCAGTACTTC.

This clonotype was seen a few times. The chain joins TRBV28 to TRBJ2-1; possible D gene TRBD2, 5 bases. V lost 8 bases and J 7 bases, leaving 12 bases between the germline ends. The CDR3 contains 12 residues. Germline CDR1 MDHEN, CDR2 SYDVKM. For the CDR3, the DNA is TGTGCCAGCTCCCCGTCGGGGAATGAGCAGTTCTTC. Residues: CASSPSGNEQFF.

This chain joins TRBV5-1 and TRBJ1-1; D unclear. The CDR3 length is 16 residues. The germline CDR1 and CDR2 sequences are SGHRS and YFSETQ. V was cut by 0 bases and J by 0 bases, with 12 bases left in between. In DNA form, the CDR3 reads TGCGCCAGCAGCTTGGCGGTCAGGCAGCTGAACACTGAAGCTTTCTTT. Its translation is CASSLAVRQLNTEAFF.

This clonotype was observed many times. This chain connects TRBV29-1 to TRBJ1-2; a possible D gene is TRBD1 (5 bases). In germline, CDR1 is SQVTM, CDR2 ANQGSEA. Trimming left V 2 bases short and J 3 bases short, with 16 bases between. CDR3 size: 15 residues. Here the CDR3 reads CSVESQGLNHYGYTF. The DNA of the CDR3 is TGCAGCGTTGAATCCCAGGGTCTGAACCACTATGGCTACACCTTC.

Worth noting for this clonotype: No conserved phenylalanine or tryptophan is present at the end of the CDR3, so a read error is the likely explanation. This rearrangement joins TRBV6-6 to TRBJ1-4, with 7 bases lining up with TRBD1. This CDR3 region has 14 residues. Per germline, CDR1 MNHNY and CDR2 SVGAGI (reference sequence). The trim removed 0 bases at V and 7 bases at J, leaving 2 bases unmatched. The CDR3 sequence: CASSYSRQGEKLFY. The CDR3 nucleotides read TGTGCCAGCAGTTACTCGAGACAGGGTGAAAAACTGTTTTAT.

This clonotype was seen a single time. The chain is built from TRBV6-5 and TRBJ1-1; D is perhaps TRBD1 (5 bases). CDR3 size: 12 residues. Per germline, CDR1 MNHEY and CDR2 SVGAGI. V was trimmed by 6 bases and J by 11 bases, leaving 16 bases between them. In nucleotides, the CDR3 is TGTGCCAGCAGGGGGACCAACCTGGGGGCTTTCTTT. It is translated as CASRGTNLGAFF.

This clonotype was seen more than once but under ten times. One end of the junction fails to match germline, which may point to a read error. The rearrangement uses TRBV4-1 and TRBJ2-1; D remains ambiguous. Germline V CDR1 and CDR2: MGHRA, YSYEKL. This CDR3 has 12 residues. The CDR3 nucleotides are TGCGCCAACAGCCAGACACCAAATGAGCAGTTCTTC. Protein: CANSQTPNEQFF.

The CDR3 DNA follows: TGTGCCAGCACCCCCGCGAAGGGGGGAGGTATCACAGATACGCAGTATTTT. It translates to CASTPAKGGGITDTQYF. The J gene is TRBJ2-3, the V gene TRBV6-1; perhaps D is TRBD1 or TRBD2 (6 bases each). This CDR3 has 17 amino acids. The germline V and J ends were trimmed by 7 bases and 2 bases, with 22 bases remaining between them. Germline CDR1 reads MNHNS; CDR2 reads SASEGT.

The rearrangement uses TRBV6-5 and TRBJ2-5; 7 bases match TRBD2. The CDR3 loop spans 14 amino acids. The J segment lost 3 bases and the V segment lost 2 bases, leaving 3 bases of the junction unmatched. In germline, CDR1 is MNHEY, CDR2 SVGAGI. CDR3 amino acids: CASSYTLAEETQYF. CDR3 bases: TGTGCCAGCAGTTACACTCTAGCGGAAGAGACCCAGTACTTC.

This clonotype appeared a few times. The CDR3 here is CASSTGGANTGELFF. The CDR3 coding sequence is TGTGCCAGCAGCACAGGGGGTGCGAACACCGGGGAGCTGTTTTTT. J is TRBJ2-2 and V is TRBV6-1, with 8 bases aligning to TRBD1. This CDR3 spans 15 amino acids. J gave up 0 bases and V 6 bases, and 3 bases lay outside the gene matches. Germline loops: CDR1 MNHNS, CDR2 SASEGT.

To note about this clonotype: One end of the junction does not line up with germline, which may come from a read error. This chain connects TRBV11-3 to TRBJ1-1, with D maybe TRBD1 (5 bases). The germline CDR1 and CDR2 sequences are SGHNT and YENEEA. There are 13 residues in the CDR3. The CDR3 sequence is CVSSLGTHTVAFF. The DNA of the CDR3 is TGTGTCAGCAGCTTAGGGACGCACACTGTAGCTTTCTTT.

The V gene is TRBV12-3 or TRBV12-4, the J gene TRBJ1-6; 8 bases fit TRBD1. V shed 5 bases and J 8 bases; nucleotides not matched to a gene: 8. The CDR3 sequence is 15 residues long. As DNA, the CDR3 is TGTGCCAGCAGTCCTCGGACAGGGATAGATTCACCCCTCCACTTT. Protein sequence: CASSPRTGIDSPLHF.

This sequence joins TRBV7-9 and TRBJ1-1; no definite D call. The CDR3 has 13 amino acids. The germline V gene has CDR1 SEHNR and CDR2 FQNEAQ (reference sequence). The V end was cut by 1 base, the J end by 6 bases, with 9 bases between. The CDR3 DNA reads TGTGCCAGCAGCTTAGGGGGTTTCGCTGAAGCTTTCTTT. Translating it yields CASSLGGFAEAFF.